The 11 T cell receptor beta chains below all came from one sample that was sequenced in a study of shared clonotypes between healthy human individuals. TCRdb's table, derived via immunoSEQ multiplex PCR, lists solely in-frame clones and lacks some. This sample yields 2,500,000 or so clones, of which roughly nine tenths are seen a single time; 0.11% to 0.15% belongs to the top ten. The source material was naive CD4+ T cells sorted from blood. Described subset: CD45RA+ positively selected. The receptors here all came from a man aged 18 to 29 in good health.

The chain recombines TRBV2 with TRBJ2-1, with 10 bases identical to TRBD1. The CDR3 runs to 14 residues. V lost 8 bases, J lost 7 bases, and 8 bases stayed unmatched. CDR1 is SNHLY, CDR2 FYNNEI, per germline. This CDR3 reads CASHRDRGPNEQFF. CDR3 bases: TGTGCCAGCCACCGGGACAGGGGCCCGAATGAGCAGTTCTTC.

V usage is TRBV9 and J usage is TRBJ1-5; D uncertain. The V end was cut by 4 bases, the J end by 6 bases, with 11 bases between. The CDR3 is 13 amino acids. CDR1 SGDLS and CDR2 YYNGEE come from the germline V gene. CDR3 in amino acids: CASSPGVGQPQHF. CDR3 in DNA: TGTGCCAGCAGCCCCGGGGTTGGTCAGCCCCAGCATTTT.

V is TRBV19 and J is TRBJ2-2; TRBD1 agrees at 8 bases. Trimming at V came to 0 bases and at J to 7 bases, leaving 4 bases not matched to a gene. Germline CDR1 reads LNHDA; CDR2 reads SQIVND (reference sequence). The CDR3 totals 15 residues. Here the CDR3 DNA reads TGTGCCAGTAGTATAGAGACAGGGGTCATCGGGGAGCTGTTTTTT. Translating gives CASSIETGVIGELFF.

In this sample, this clone turned up once. The chain links TRBV9 to TRBJ1-2; unclear D gene. The V and J ends lost 0 bases and 8 bases respectively, with 11 bases between them. The CDR3 spans 13 residues. Per the germline V gene, CDR1 is SGDLS and CDR2 is YYNGEE. CDR3 amino acids: CASSVVEGFGYTF. CDR3 nucleotides: TGTGCCAGCAGCGTAGTAGAAGGGTTCGGCTACACCTTC.

This rearrangement joins TRBV5-5 to TRBJ1-5; D is unclear. The ends were cut back, 2 bases at V and 0 bases at J, with 12 bases in the middle. The CDR3 length is 16 residues. CDR1 is SGHKS, CDR2 YYEKEE, per germline (reference sequence). CDR3 loop: CASSFGPSFSNQPQHF. The CDR3 DNA sequence: TGTGCCAGCAGCTTCGGACCGAGTTTTAGCAATCAGCCCCAGCATTTT.

The chain recombines TRBV11-2 with TRBJ1-4, with 12 positions matching TRBD1. The length of the CDR3 is 16 residues. The V segment lost 4 bases and the J segment 7 bases; nucleotides outside the gene matches: 7. The germline V gene has CDR1 SGHAT and CDR2 FQNNGV. CDR3 in DNA: TGTGCCAGCAGCTGGGGACAGGGGGCCTTGGTTGAAAAACTGTTTTTT. It yields the protein CASSWGQGALVEKLFF.

The V gene is TRBV6-1, the J gene TRBJ2-3, with 11 nucleotides matching TRBD2. This CDR3 contains 15 residues. The V and J ends lost 7 bases and 5 bases, in that order; junction bases with no gene match: 8. The germline V gene has CDR1 MNHNS and CDR2 SASEGT. The CDR3 sequence: CASKTGLAGGDTQYF. The CDR3 DNA follows: TGTGCCAGCAAAACGGGGCTAGCGGGGGGAGATACGCAGTATTTT.

The chain couples TRBV18 to TRBJ1-1, with D possibly being TRBD1 (5 bases). Germline V gene lookup returns CDR1 KGHSH and CDR2 LQKENI. V was shortened by 2 bases and J by 5 bases, with 12 bases between the two germline ends. The CDR3 has 14 amino acids. The CDR3, as DNA: TGTGCCAGCTCACCAGGGGCCGAGGTGACTGAAGCTTTCTTT. Its protein is CASSPGAEVTEAFF.

Of note for this clone: The same CDR3 is also encoded by other DNA sequences in this sample. The chain recombines TRBV7-2 with TRBJ1-1; TRBD1 is a possible D gene (6 bases). Trimming took off 5 bases at V and 5 bases at J, with 15 bases between the two ends. Germline-derived CDR1 and CDR2 are SGHTA and FQGNSA. This CDR3 spans 14 amino acids. CDR3: CASSPETGRTEAFF. CDR3 bases: TGTGCCAGCAGCCCGGAGACAGGCAGAACTGAAGCTTTCTTT. The full variable domain, in which reference TRBV7-2 and TRBJ1-1 provide the parts outside the CDR3, is GAGVSQSPSNKVTEKGKDVELRCDPISGHTALYWYRQSLGQGLEFLIYFQGNSAPDKSGLPSDRFSAERTGGSVSTLTIQRTQQEDSAVYLCASSPETGRTEAFFGQGTRLTVV.

This clone was observed once. J is TRBJ1-4 and V is TRBV9; tentatively, D is TRBD1 (5 bases). The CDR3 runs to 18 residues. Between the trimmed V and J ends, which lost 4 bases and 0 bases, there was a span of 19 bases. The V gene's germline CDR1 is SGDLS and CDR2 YYNGEE. CDR3 amino acids: CASSPRGGAPATNEKLFF. The DNA for the CDR3 is TGTGCCAGCAGCCCTAGAGGAGGGGCGCCTGCAACTAATGAAAAACTGTTTTTT.

This clone was observed a single time. The identical CDR3 is also encoded by other nucleotide sequences in the sample. The chain links TRBV11-2 to TRBJ2-6, with D uncertain. Germline values: CDR1 SGHAT, CDR2 FQNNGV. V lost 0 bases and J lost 0, with 6 bases in between. The CDR3 sequence is 16 residues long. The CDR3 DNA reads TGTGCCAGCAGCTTAGATAGGGTCTCTGGGGCCAACGTCCTGACTTTC. Protein product: CASSLDRVSGANVLTF.